Following are 32 T cell receptor beta chains from one sample sequenced in a study of post-analysis software for immune sequencing data. Whole-study results and caveats: Patients had higher frequencies than controls of a handful of TRBV segments, including TRBV5-6, TRBV5-1 and TRBV20-1.

Antigens for these TCRs are unknown. The library was made from cDNA and included unique molecular identifiers. From the PCR reads, TCRdb called clonotypes with MiXCR, one entry per CDR3 protein. The table lists hundreds of thousands of distinct CDR3 sequences, less than 35% of them singletons. The sequenced sample consisted of blood. The receptors originated from a girl aged 5-17 years with multiple sclerosis.

Comment on this clonotype: A clone one base away is much larger, so this may be a read error. The chain employs TRBV6-2 or TRBV6-3 and TRBJ1-2; D is ambiguous. The CDR3 covers 11 residues. Germline V CDR1 and CDR2: MNHEY, SVGEGT. V lost 6 bases and J 3 bases, leaving 5 bases between the germline ends. The CDR3 nucleotides read TGTGCCAGCAGCCAATACTATGGCTACACCTTC. Protein sequence: CASSQYYGYTF.

This clonotype was detected ten times or more. The chain is built from TRBV28 and TRBJ2-7, with TRBD2 matching over 7 bases. Germline values: CDR1 MDHEN, CDR2 SYDVKM. This CDR3 has 15 amino acids. J lost 2 bases, V lost 6 bases, and 10 bases had no gene match. CDR3 DNA: TGTGCCAGCAGCCCCGGGGGAGGGGTCGCCTACGAGCAGTACTTC. Translation: CASSPGGGVAYEQYF.

In the case of this clonotype: A single base separates this from a much larger clone, so it may be a read error. V and J are TRBV20-1 and TRBJ2-7, with D tentatively TRBD1 or TRBD2 (5 bases each). This CDR3 has 15 amino acids. Germline V gives CDR1 DFQATT, CDR2 SNEGSKA (reference sequence). Trimming took off 3 bases at V and 2 bases at J, with 17 bases between the two ends. CDR3 bases: TGCAGTGCTAGGGCCTTGGGGGAGAACACCTACGAGCAGTACTTC. This sequence encodes CSARALGENTYEQYF.

In its sample, this clonotype was seen once. This chain connects TRBV5-1 to TRBJ1-6; possibly TRBD1 for D (5 bases). Trimming took 3 bases from V and 7 from J, leaving 17 bases between them. The germline V gene encodes CDR1 SGHRS and CDR2 YFSETQ. This CDR3 is 16 amino acids long. The CDR3 loop is CASSYSPGISNSPLHF. Written as DNA, the CDR3 is TGCGCCAGCAGCTACAGCCCAGGGATCAGCAATTCACCCCTCCACTTT.

The chain has TRBV6-5 and TRBJ2-2; D gene unclear. The CDR3 runs 12 residues. In germline, CDR1 is MNHEY, CDR2 SVGAGI. The ends were cut back, 0 bases at V and 6 bases at J, with 2 bases in the middle. This CDR3 is CASSYSPGELFF. CDR3 coding DNA: TGTGCCAGCAGTTACTCCCCCGGGGAGCTGTTTTTT.

This clonotype was seen only a few times. The genes are TRBV10-3 and TRBJ2-5; 8 nucleotides agree with TRBD2. CDR1 and CDR2 (germline): ENHRY, SYGVKD. Trimming removed 2 bases from V and 1 base from J; junction bases left unmatched: 6. CDR3 size: 16 residues. Here the CDR3 DNA reads TGTGCCATCAGTGAGGGGGTAGCGGGGCCCCAAGAGACCCAGTACTTC. Encoded protein: CAISEGVAGPQETQYF.

At least ten counts were recorded for this clonotype. The rearrangement uses TRBV6-6 and TRBJ1-2; weak D call: TRBD1 (6 bases). V was pared by 6 bases and J by 4 bases, with 15 bases between. Per germline, CDR1 MNHNY and CDR2 SVGAGI (reference sequence). The CDR3 has 14 amino acids. CDR3 in DNA: TGTGCCAGCAGCCCGCGGACAGCCTCCTATGGCTACACCTTC. Translating gives CASSPRTASYGYTF.

The chain couples TRBV7-2 to TRBJ2-5; D uncertain. The CDR3 runs to 12 residues. V lost 4 bases, J lost 11 bases, and 14 bases lay in between. Germline loops: CDR1 SGHTA, CDR2 FQGNSA. CDR3 in amino acids: CASSSSTGEQYF. DNA for the CDR3: TGTGCCAGCAGCTCCTCCACCGGAGAGCAGTACTTC.

This clonotype appeared many times. The rearrangement uses TRBV29-1 and TRBJ2-5; D unresolved. CDR1 is SQVTM, CDR2 ANQGSEA, per germline. The length of the CDR3 is 11 residues. V shed 5 bases and J shed 5 bases, with 9 bases lying between them. The CDR3 reads CSVWELETQYF. CDR3 nucleotide sequence: TGCAGCGTTTGGGAACTGGAGACCCAGTACTTC.

This chain joins TRBV5-1 and TRBJ2-1, with TRBD1 identical over 10 bases. Unmatched junction bases numbered 6, after V lost 2 bases and J lost 7 bases. In germline, CDR1 is SGHRS, CDR2 YFSETQ. This CDR3 contains 15 residues. DNA of the CDR3: TGCGCCAGCAGCTTAACCGGGACAGGGGTGAATGAGCAGTTCTTC. Protein: CASSLTGTGVNEQFF.

This clonotype has just a few counts. This chain connects TRBV28 to TRBJ2-7; D gene unclear. Germline V gene sequence: CDR1 MDHEN, CDR2 SYDVKM. This CDR3 has 15 residues. V was cut by 3 bases and J by 5 bases, with 17 bases left in between. The CDR3 sequence is CASSLTQRTAHEQYF. The CDR3 nucleotides read TGTGCCAGCAGTTTGACTCAACGAACCGCCCACGAGCAGTACTTC.

The chain employs TRBV4-1 and TRBJ2-3; TRBD2 matches 10 bases. The germline V gene encodes CDR1 MGHRA and CDR2 YSYEKL. There are 15 residues in the CDR3. The ends lost 4 bases at V and 6 bases at J; junction bases unmatched: 7. The CDR3 bases are TGCGCCAGCAGCCTTAGCGGGGGGAGCGGGGATACGCAGTATTTT. Amino acids: CASSLSGGSGDTQYF.

This clonotype was detected only a few times. The chain is built from TRBV10-3 and TRBJ1-4; maybe TRBD1 (5 bases). Germline CDR1 and CDR2: ENHRY and SYGVKD. V was pared by 1 base and J by 4 bases, with 13 bases between. This CDR3 is built from 16 residues. The CDR3 DNA reads TGTGCCATCAGTGAGTGGGTCGGCAGGGATAATGAAAAACTGTTTTTT. Its translation: CAISEWVGRDNEKLFF.

This clonotype was seen a few times. The V gene is TRBV6-2 or TRBV6-3, the J gene TRBJ2-1, with TRBD2 matching over 8 bases. Looked up from germline, CDR1 is MNHEY and CDR2 is SVGEGT. Unmatched junction bases numbered 11, after V lost 5 bases and J lost 5 bases. The CDR3 spans 16 residues. CDR3 coding DNA: TGTGCCAGCAGTCCACTTGGTACTAGCGGAAACAATGAGCAGTTCTTC. This gives the protein CASSPLGTSGNNEQFF.

The chain joins TRBV7-2 to TRBJ2-5; 7 positions match TRBD1. Gene TRBJ2-4 matches the end of the DNA better, so the J call may be wrong. The germline V gene encodes CDR1 SGHTA and CDR2 FQGNSA. This CDR3 spans 16 amino acids. CDR3 sequence: CASSPRTGRVGNIQYF. CDR3 bases: TGTGCCAGCAGCCCAAGGACAGGAAGGGTCGGAAACATTCAGTACTTC.

This clonotype was detected a few times. This chain connects TRBV12-3 or TRBV12-4 to TRBJ2-1; TRBD1 agrees at 8 bases. This CDR3 spans 15 amino acids. Unmatched junction bases numbered 9, after V lost 2 bases and J lost 9 bases. CDR3 bases: TGTGCCAGCAGTTTATGGGCAGGGGGCGTGATTGAGCAGTTCTTC. It is translated as CASSLWAGGVIEQFF.

The chain employs TRBV7-9 and TRBJ2-7, with D possibly TRBD2 on 5 matching bases. The CDR3 runs to 12 residues. Germline-derived CDR1 and CDR2 are SEHNR and FQNEAQ (reference sequence). The V gene lost 7 bases and the J gene lost 7 bases, with 14 bases spanning the gap. The CDR3 here is CASTQLVNEQYF. Here the CDR3 DNA reads TGTGCCAGCACCCAACTAGTAAATGAGCAGTACTTC.

As regards this clonotype: A much larger clone is a single base away; this may be a read error. The V gene is TRBV7-9, the J gene TRBJ2-1; no clear D. This CDR3 is built from 15 residues. Germline V gene lookup returns CDR1 SEHNR and CDR2 FQNEAQ (reference sequence). The germline V and J ends were trimmed by 3 bases and 6 bases, with 15 bases remaining between them. Here the CDR3 DNA reads TGTGCCAGCAGCTTTGCCTCGGCAGGTCGCAATGAGCAGTTCTTC. This codes for CASSFASAGRNEQFF.

This clonotype was recorded at least ten times. The chain carries TRBV7-6 and TRBJ2-6, with D possibly matching TRBD1 (6 bases). Germline V gives CDR1 SGHVS, CDR2 FNYEAQ. The CDR3 has 16 amino acids. Deletions cut 3 bases from V and 4 bases from J, with 13 bases between. The CDR3, as DNA: TGTGCCAGCAGCTTTGGGGGCCTTTCGGGGGCCAACGTCCTGACTTTC. It codes for CASSFGGLSGANVLTF.

This sequence joins TRBV4-3 and TRBJ2-3, with D tentatively TRBD2 (7 bases). The V end lost 3 bases, the J end lost 8 bases, and 21 bases lay between the germline ends. The CDR3 consists of 16 residues. Germline CDR1 and CDR2: LGHNA and YSLEER. The CDR3 loop reads CASSQVGAGARGTQYF. The CDR3 nucleotides read TGCGCCAGCAGCCAGGTTGGGGCGGGGGCGCGCGGTACGCAGTATTTT.

Of note for this clonotype: A single base separates this from a much larger clone, so it may be a read error. The gene calls are TRBV7-9 and TRBJ2-1, with 7 bases lining up with TRBD2. The germline CDR1 and CDR2 sequences are SEHNR and FQNEAQ (reference sequence). The CDR3 is 14 amino acids. CDR3 DNA sequence: TGTGCCAACAGCCTTGTTTCGGGAGGCAATGAGCAGTTCTTC. The encoded protein is CANSLVSGGNEQFF.

The chain joins TRBV29-1 to TRBJ1-1; possibly TRBD1 for D (5 bases). V dropped 7 bases and J dropped 0 bases, with 18 bases sitting between them. Germline V gene sequence: CDR1 SQVTM, CDR2 ANQGSEA. The CDR3 runs to 15 residues. Written as DNA, the CDR3 is TGCAGCGCTCCCGGGGCGGAGGGGATGAACACTGAAGCTTTCTTT. This translates into CSAPGAEGMNTEAFF.

The chain carries TRBV7-7 and TRBJ2-5; 9 bases line up with TRBD2. The germline CDR1 and CDR2 sequences are SSHAT and FNYEAQ (reference sequence). With V trimmed by 1 base and J by 5 bases, 8 bases remained unmatched. The CDR3 runs 16 residues. This chain's CDR3 is CASSLDVSGSMETQYF. As DNA, the CDR3 is TGTGCCAGCAGCTTAGACGTTAGCGGGAGTATGGAGACCCAGTACTTC.

This chain links TRBV3-1 with TRBJ2-4; maybe TRBD1 (5 bases). Germline values: CDR1 LGHDT, CDR2 YNNKEL (reference sequence). V lost 1 base to trimming and J lost 15 bases, with 13 bases between them. The CDR3 extends over 12 amino acids. The CDR3 protein is CASSQGSLGAYF. The CDR3 DNA follows: TGTGCCAGCAGCCAAGGTTCGCTAGGGGCGTACTTC. Full variable domain (rest looked up from reference TRBV3-1 and TRBJ2-4): DTAVSQTPKYLVTQMGNDKSIKCEQNLGHDTMYWYKQDSKKFLKIMFSYNNKELIINETVPNRFSPKSPDKAHLNLHINSLELGDSAVYFCASSQGSLGAYFGAGTRLSVL.

Notes on this clonotype: Mismatch with germline at one junction end may stem from a read error. The gene calls are TRBV4-3 and TRBJ2-1; 8 bases map to TRBD2. Germline-derived CDR1 and CDR2 are LGHNA and YSLEER. This CDR3 has 15 amino acids. Here the CDR3 DNA reads TGCGCCAGCAGCCAAGGATTCGGGAGGGACAATGGGCAGTTCTTC. Translation gives CASSQGFGRDNGQFF.

The V call is TRBV11-2, the J call TRBJ1-6; perhaps TRBD1 as D (6 bases). The CDR3 totals 17 residues. V gave up 3 bases and J gave up 7 bases, with 19 bases separating them. CDR1 SGHAT and CDR2 FQNNGV come from the germline V gene. The CDR3 coding sequence is TGTGCCAGCAGCTTTACAACCGGGGGGCGGTGGAATTCACCCCTCCACTTT. This codes for CASSFTTGGRWNSPLHF.

The CDR3 DNA sequence: TGTGCCAGCAGGAGGGGTCACCAAGAGACCCAGTACTTC. Its protein is CASRRGHQETQYF. The chain is built from TRBV25-1 and TRBJ2-5; D might be TRBD1 or TRBD2, each matching 5 bases. There are 13 residues in the CDR3. Germline V gene data show CDR1 as MGHDK and CDR2 as SYGVNS. V gave up 6 bases and J gave up 0 bases, with 8 bases separating them.

For the CDR3, the DNA is TGCGCCAGCAGCCGGGTAGCCGGGGAGCTGTTTTTT. Its protein product is CASSRVAGELFF. The rearrangement joins TRBV4-1 to TRBJ2-2; D is undetermined. Germline lookup yields CDR1 MGHRA and CDR2 YSYEKL. V was trimmed by 4 bases and J by 6 bases, leaving 6 bases between them. The length of the CDR3 is 12 residues.

The rearrangement uses TRBV13 and TRBJ1-6; D uncertain. In germline, CDR1 is PRHDT, CDR2 FYEKMQ (reference sequence). V lost 3 bases to trimming and J lost 2 bases, with 14 bases between them. This CDR3 has 17 amino acids. CDR3 in amino acids: CASSFSLGDPYNSPLHF. The CDR3 bases are TGTGCCAGCAGCTTTTCGTTGGGTGACCCCTATAATTCACCCCTCCACTTT.

This clonotype was found a few times. The chain carries TRBV6-5 and TRBJ1-4; D gene unclear. This CDR3 has 11 residues. Trimming stripped 5 bases from V and 10 bases from J, with 8 bases between. The V gene's germline CDR1 is MNHEY and CDR2 SVGAGI. As DNA, the CDR3 is TGTGCCAGCAGTCCCCCAGGAAAACTGTTTTTT. This codes for CASSPPGKLFF.

This clonotype has just one count. The chain joins TRBV28 to TRBJ2-4; D is undetermined. Trimming stripped 5 bases from V and 5 bases from J, with 22 bases between. Germline values: CDR1 MDHEN, CDR2 SYDVKM. The CDR3 is 17 residues long. In DNA, the CDR3 is TGTGCCAGCAGTCGTCCAGGCCTAATTACCAACCAAAACATTCAGTACTTC. This gives the protein CASSRPGLITNQNIQYF.

This clonotype has more than one count but fewer than ten. The V call is TRBV9, the J call TRBJ2-1; D unresolved. This CDR3 has 16 amino acids. Germline V CDR1 and CDR2: SGDLS, YYNGEE. V lost 0 bases to trimming and J lost 5 bases, with 15 bases between them. The CDR3 DNA reads as TGTGCCAGCAGCGTAGACACTCCGACCTTGAACAATGAGCAGTTCTTC. Translating gives CASSVDTPTLNNEQFF.